Presented here are 12 T cell receptor beta chains from one specimen sequenced in a study of vaccination and CD4 T cells after COVID-19. Oncomine TCR Beta short-read sequencing was applied to DNA from cultured CD4+ T cells. TCRdb passed the PCR reads through MiXCR, listing each CDR3 protein once. This table has 8,000 to 10,000 distinct CDR3 sequences, roughly 62% appearing once. The treatment was: roughly ten-day PBMC culture with coronavirus spike peptide pools or control peptides (ViraFEST assay). Their antigen targets remain unknown. The material sequenced was CD4+ T cells from blood, cultured in vitro. The receptors here all came from a human donor who had recovered from COVID-19.

The chain joins TRBV25-1 to TRBJ1-6; possibly TRBD1 for D (6 bases). The V end was cut by 3 bases, the J end by 2 bases, with 11 bases between. The CDR3 contains 16 residues. The germline CDR1 and CDR2 sequences are MGHDK and SYGVNS. CDR3: CASSEGRGAYNSPLHF. The CDR3 region has the DNA TGTGCCAGCAGTGAGGGCAGGGGTGCCTATAATTCACCCCTCCACTTT.

CDR3 in amino acids: CASSLIGVRAGGTGELFF. Written as DNA, the CDR3 is TGTGCCAGCAGCTTAATTGGTGTGCGGGCAGGCGGCACCGGGGAGCTGTTTTTT. This chain uses TRBV7-2 with TRBJ2-2; D possibly corresponds to TRBD2 (5 bases). Trimming removed 2 bases from V and 4 bases from J, with 20 bases in between. CDR1 is SGHTA and CDR2 is FQGNSA in the germline V gene. There are 18 residues in the CDR3. Drawing the rest from reference TRBV7-2 and TRBJ2-2, the complete variable domain is GAGVSQSPSNKVTEKGKDVELRCDPISGHTALYWYRQSLGQGLEFLIYFQGNSAPDKSGLPSDRFSAERTGGSVSTLTIQRTQQEDSAVYLCASSLIGVRAGGTGELFFGEGSRLTVL.

The chain is built from TRBV12-3 or TRBV12-4 and TRBJ1-1, with a tentative D call TRBD1 (6 bases). V was cut by 6 bases and J by 2 bases, with 16 bases left in between. The CDR3 covers 15 residues. CDR3 residues: CASRRQGGINTEAFF. The DNA of the CDR3 is TGTGCCAGCAGACGTCAAGGGGGTATAAACACTGAAGCTTTCTTT.

The count of this clonotype is one. The V and J genes are TRBV24-1 and TRBJ2-5; 12 nucleotides agree with TRBD1. V trimming: 3 bases; J trimming: 4 bases; junction bases outside the gene matches: 5. The CDR3 covers 16 residues. Germline V CDR1 and CDR2: KGHDR, SFDVKD. The CDR3 DNA reads TGTGCCACCAGTGATCGCGGGACAGGGGGCCCAGAGACCCAGTACTTC. Encoded protein: CATSDRGTGGPETQYF.

This clonotype has a single count. The V call is TRBV7-8, the J call TRBJ2-5; D tentatively fits TRBD1 or TRBD2 (5 bases each). The CDR3 consists of 20 residues. V shed 1 base and J shed 2 bases, with 26 bases lying between them. CDR1 and CDR2 (germline): SGHVS, FQNEAQ. The CDR3 DNA reads TGTGCCAGCAGCTTAGATTGGGGGAGATGGCGGGCCCGCCCGCAAGAGACCCAGTACTTC. This codes for CASSLDWGRWRARPQETQYF. Together with reference TRBV7-8 and TRBJ2-5, the CDR3 gives the full variable domain: GAGVSQSPRYKVAKRGQDVALRCDPISGHVSLFWYQQALGQGPEFLTYFQNEAQLDKSGLPSDRFFAERPEGSVSTLKIQRTQQEDSAVYLCASSLDWGRWRARPQETQYFGPGTRLLVL.

The chain uses TRBV20-1 and TRBJ2-3; D not resolved. Germline loops: CDR1 DFQATT, CDR2 SNEGSKA (reference sequence). The ends were cut back, 2 bases at V and 11 bases at J, with 17 bases in the middle. CDR3 size: 13 residues. The DNA of the CDR3 is TGCAGTGCTAGACGAAACGACCAAAGAGGGCAGTATTTT. Amino acids: CSARRNDQRGQYF.

This clonotype was recorded a few times. This sequence joins TRBV20-1 and TRBJ2-5; no clear D gene. Trimming took off 6 bases at V and 5 bases at J, with 16 bases between the two ends. The CDR3 has 13 residues. Germline values: CDR1 DFQATT, CDR2 SNEGSKA (reference sequence). DNA for the CDR3: TGCAGTGCCCCCCAGCGTCCGTTGGAGACCCAGTACTTC. Amino acids: CSAPQRPLETQYF.

A single count supports this clonotype. The V call is TRBV12-3 or TRBV12-4, the J call TRBJ2-2; the D gene is possibly TRBD1 (5 bases). The V end lost 2 bases, the J end lost 4 bases, and 11 bases lay between the germline ends. CDR3 length: 15 amino acids. The CDR3 region is CASSLRGPGTGELFF. DNA for the CDR3: TGTGCCAGCAGTTTAAGGGGTCCTGGCACCGGGGAGCTGTTTTTT.

This clonotype was observed a handful of times. The chain joins TRBV20-1 to TRBJ2-6; the match to TRBD1 covers 7 bases. The germline V gene encodes CDR1 DFQATT and CDR2 SNEGSKA (reference sequence). This CDR3 is built from 17 residues. The J segment lost 0 bases and the V segment lost 6 bases, leaving 11 bases of the junction unmatched. CDR3 protein: CSAGGTVAHSGANVLTF. The CDR3 region has the DNA TGCAGTGCCGGTGGGACAGTGGCCCACTCTGGGGCCAACGTCCTGACTTTC.

The J gene is TRBJ1-5, the V gene TRBV20-1, with 7 bases lining up with TRBD1. Germline assignment: CDR1 DFQATT and CDR2 SNEGSKA (reference sequence). The trim removed 6 bases at V and 11 bases at J, leaving 19 bases unmatched. This CDR3 contains 15 residues. The CDR3 loop reads CSAQISGTEAGTQHF. As DNA, the CDR3 is TGCAGTGCGCAAATATCCGGGACAGAGGCAGGGACCCAGCATTTT.

The gene calls are TRBV19 and TRBJ1-5; D remains unclear. Germline assignment: CDR1 LNHDA and CDR2 SQIVND (reference sequence). Between the trimmed V and J ends, which lost 3 bases and 1 base, there was a span of 7 bases. CDR3 size: 14 residues. CDR3 nucleotide sequence: TGTGCCAGTAGTATCCCCGGCAGCAATCAGCCCCAGCATTTT. Residues: CASSIPGSNQPQHF.

The chain joins TRBV21-1 to TRBJ1-6; the table's D call, TRBD1, has no DNA check behind it. TRBV21-1 is a recognized pseudogene. This CDR3 spans 18 amino acids. The CDR3 DNA sequence: TGTGCCAGCAGCAAGGGGTTAGGCAGGGGGCCCTATAATTCACCCCTCCACTTT. This codes for CASSKGLGRGPYNSPLHF.